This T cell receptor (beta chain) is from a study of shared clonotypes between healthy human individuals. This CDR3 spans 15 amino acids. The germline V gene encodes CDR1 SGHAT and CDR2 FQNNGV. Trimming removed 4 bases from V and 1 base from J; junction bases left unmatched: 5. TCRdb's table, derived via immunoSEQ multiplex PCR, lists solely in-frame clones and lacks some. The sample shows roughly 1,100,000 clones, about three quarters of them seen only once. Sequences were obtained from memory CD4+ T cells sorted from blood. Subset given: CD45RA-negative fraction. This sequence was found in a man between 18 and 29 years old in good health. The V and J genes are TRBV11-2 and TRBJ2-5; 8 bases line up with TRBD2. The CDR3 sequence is CASSSRRGGQETQYF. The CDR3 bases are TGTGCCAGCAGCTCTAGACGGGGGGGCCAAGAGACCCAGTACTTC.